The 25 T cell receptor beta chains in this list originate from one sample, sequenced in a study of post-analysis software for immune sequencing data. General study points: There were a few TRBV segments more frequent in patients than controls, and TRBV5-6, TRBV5-1 and TRBV20-1 were among them.

Prepared libraries of TCR beta cDNA carried unique molecular identifiers. TCRdb analysed the PCR reads with MiXCR anew, one entry per CDR3 protein. Of about 500,000 distinct CDR3 sequences listed, approximately 46% are singletons. Their antigens remain unidentified. The sample was blood. The source is a girl aged 10-17 years with multiple sclerosis.

This clonotype was seen just once. The chain uses TRBV24-1 and TRBJ1-5; D ambiguous. In germline, CDR1 is KGHDR, CDR2 SFDVKD. Trimming took 4 bases from V and 7 from J, leaving 16 bases between them. The CDR3 runs to 15 residues. CDR3: CATSDPQALMQPQHF. DNA for the CDR3: TGTGCCACCAGTGACCCTCAGGCCCTAATGCAGCCCCAGCATTTT.

The chain couples TRBV15 to TRBJ2-7; D unclear. Trimming removed 1 base at V and 3 bases at J, with 10 bases between. Germline lookup yields CDR1 LNHNV and CDR2 YYDKDF (reference sequence). The CDR3 spans 14 residues. The CDR3 DNA follows: TGTGCCACCAGCAGAGTAGGGTTCGGCTACGAGCAGTACTTC. Protein: CATSRVGFGYEQYF. The entire variable domain, with the rest obtained from reference TRBV15 and TRBJ2-7, is as follows: DAMVIQNPRYQVTQFGKPVTLSCSQTLNHNVMYWYQQKSSQAPKLLFHYYDKDFNNEADTPDNFQSRRPNTSFCFLDIRSPGLGDTAMYLCATSRVGFGYEQYFGPGTRLTVT.

The chain combines TRBV4-1 with TRBJ2-7, with D possibly matching TRBD1 (5 bases). Trimming left V 3 bases short and J 4 bases short, with 10 bases between. Per the germline V gene, CDR1 is MGHRA and CDR2 is YSYEKL. The CDR3 has 13 residues. CDR3 sequence reads: CASSQTTEYEQYF. Here the CDR3 DNA reads TGCGCCAGCAGCCAGACGACAGAGTACGAGCAGTACTTC.

This clonotype was counted between two and nine times. This chain joins TRBV6-2 or TRBV6-3 and TRBJ1-2; possibly TRBD1 for D (5 bases). The CDR3 is 17 amino acids. The germline V gene has CDR1 MNHEY and CDR2 SVGEGT. The V end lost 8 bases, the J end lost 1 base, and 23 bases lay between the germline ends. The CDR3 loop reads CASPRDPSTVDNYGYTF. CDR3 bases: TGTGCCAGCCCGCGGGACCCCTCGACAGTGGATAACTATGGCTACACCTTC.

The chain couples TRBV2 to TRBJ2-3; D ambiguous. V was trimmed by 6 bases and J by 2 bases, leaving 15 bases between them. CDR3 length: 15 residues. Looked up from germline, CDR1 is SNHLY and CDR2 is FYNNEI. In nucleotides, the CDR3 is TGTGCCAGCAGCGGCGGCCTACGTAACACAGATACGCAGTATTTT. Translating gives CASSGGLRNTDTQYF.

The chain links TRBV7-9 to TRBJ2-1; D not certain. Trimming took 1 base from V and 6 from J, leaving 7 bases between them. The V gene's germline CDR1 is SEHNR and CDR2 FQNEAQ (reference sequence). There are 13 residues in the CDR3. The CDR3 region is CASSLVPPNEQFF. The CDR3, as DNA: TGTGCCAGCAGCTTAGTTCCTCCCAATGAGCAGTTCTTC.

V usage is TRBV4-1 and J usage is TRBJ2-3; D possibly matches TRBD1 or TRBD2 (7 bases each). Trimming removed 3 bases at V and 2 bases at J, with 12 bases between. Germline V gene lookup returns CDR1 MGHRA and CDR2 YSYEKL. This CDR3 is built from 15 residues. In DNA form, the CDR3 reads TGCGCCAGCAGCCACGCAGGGGGGGACACAGATACGCAGTATTTT. Translation gives CASSHAGGDTDTQYF.

This clonotype was detected ten times or more. The gene calls are TRBV7-6 and TRBJ2-3, with D uncertain. The CDR3 totals 16 residues. Trimming removed 5 bases from V and 0 bases from J, with 15 bases in between. Germline V gene lookup returns CDR1 SGHVS and CDR2 FNYEAQ. The CDR3 spells CASSPNPYGSTDTQYF. The CDR3, as DNA: TGTGCCAGCAGCCCAAACCCTTACGGGAGCACAGATACGCAGTATTTT.

The chain has TRBV5-1 and TRBJ2-7, with a possible D match to TRBD2 (5 bases). CDR1 is SGHRS, CDR2 YFSETQ, per germline. Trimming cost V 3 bases and J 6 bases, with 13 bases left between them. This CDR3 has 13 amino acids. The CDR3 DNA sequence: TGCGCCAGCAGCTATGGGGAGTTGGGCGAGCAGTACTTC. Translation: CASSYGELGEQYF.

The sample holds a few counts of this clonotype. The chain employs TRBV28 and TRBJ2-3; D unresolved. The V gene's germline CDR1 is MDHEN and CDR2 SYDVKM. This CDR3 is built from 12 residues. Trimming shortened V by 5 bases and J by 6 bases, and 9 bases separated the two germline ends. This CDR3 is CASSTQIDTQYF. The CDR3 nucleotides read TGTGCCAGCAGTACCCAAATCGATACGCAGTATTTT.

To note about this clonotype: At one of its ends the junction is not consistent with the germline gene, which may arise from a read error. The chain has TRBV6-2 or TRBV6-3 and TRBJ2-7; 8 bases are shared with TRBD2. CDR3 length equals 16 residues. Germline CDR1 MNHEY, CDR2 SVGEGT. CDR3 DNA: TGTGCCAGCATCCCGGACTCGGGAGGGCCTTCCTGCGAGCAGTACTTC. Its protein product is CASIPDSGGPSCEQYF.

The V and J genes are TRBV2 and TRBJ2-7, with D perhaps matching TRBD2 (5 bases). The CDR3 extends over 12 amino acids. Germline V gene data show CDR1 as SNHLY and CDR2 as FYNNEI. The germline V and J ends were trimmed by 8 bases and 2 bases, with 10 bases remaining between them. The CDR3 region is CASGGSPYEQYF. Here the CDR3 DNA reads TGTGCCAGCGGTGGGAGCCCCTACGAGCAGTACTTC.

V gene TRBV9 combines with J gene TRBJ2-7; 8 bases fit TRBD2. CDR1 is SGDLS and CDR2 is YYNGEE in the germline V gene. The CDR3 runs 18 residues. The ends lost 0 bases at V and 0 bases at J; junction bases unmatched: 11. CDR3 protein: CASSVGEGLVIPSYEQYF. In DNA form, the CDR3 reads TGTGCCAGCAGCGTAGGAGAGGGACTAGTGATCCCCTCCTACGAGCAGTACTTC.

The J gene is TRBJ2-5, the V gene TRBV20-1; D ambiguous. Between the trimmed V and J ends, which lost 3 bases and 2 bases, there was a span of 7 bases. The CDR3 has 12 residues. Germline CDR1 is DFQATT and CDR2 is SNEGSKA (reference sequence). Here the CDR3 reads CSASRSQETQYF. Here the CDR3 DNA reads TGCAGTGCTAGCCGGTCGCAAGAGACCCAGTACTTC.

This clonotype was recorded only once. The J gene is TRBJ2-1, the V gene TRBV7-6; TRBD1 matches 9 bases. Germline CDR1 SGHVS, CDR2 FNYEAQ. This CDR3 spans 17 amino acids. V trimming: 1 base; J trimming: 4 bases; junction bases outside the gene matches: 8. CDR3 coding DNA: TGTGCCAGCAGCTTAGATCACCGGGACAGGGTATACAATGAGCAGTTCTTC. It encodes CASSLDHRDRVYNEQFF. Full variable domain (rest looked up from reference TRBV7-6 and TRBJ2-1): GAGVSQSPRYKVTKRGQDVALRCDPISGHVSLYWYRQALGQGPEFLTYFNYEAQQDKSGLPNDRFSAERPEGSISTLTIQRTEQRDSAMYRCASSLDHRDRVYNEQFFGPGTRLTVL.

The chain joins TRBV5-1 to TRBJ2-3; unclear D gene. This CDR3 has 14 residues. From germline, CDR1 is SGHRS and CDR2 YFSETQ. Trimming took off 2 bases at V and 5 bases at J, with 12 bases between the two ends. The CDR3 sequence is CASSFPPPGDTQYF. CDR3 DNA sequence: TGCGCCAGCAGCTTCCCCCCGCCGGGAGATACGCAGTATTTT.

This clonotype is a singleton in its sample. The chain carries TRBV12-3 or TRBV12-4 and TRBJ2-1; 13 positions agree with TRBD2. With 6 bases clipped from V and 7 bases from J, the junction kept 6 bases outside the gene matches. The CDR3 spans 15 residues. The CDR3 loop reads CASSWTSGSGNEQFF. The CDR3 DNA reads TGTGCCAGCAGCTGGACTAGCGGGAGTGGAAATGAGCAGTTCTTC.

The chain combines TRBV12-3 or TRBV12-4 with TRBJ1-1, with a weak D call TRBD1 (6 bases). V was pared by 6 bases and J by 4 bases, with 18 bases between. The CDR3 has 15 residues. The CDR3 loop reads CASRHATGSPTEAFF. Here the CDR3 DNA reads TGTGCCAGCAGGCACGCGACAGGTTCCCCCACTGAAGCTTTCTTT.

This chain joins TRBV29-1 and TRBJ1-1, with D maybe TRBD1 (6 bases). V lost 4 bases and J 7 bases, leaving 13 bases between the germline ends. From germline, CDR1 is SQVTM and CDR2 ANQGSEA. There are 12 residues in the CDR3. The chain's CDR3 is CSVVVRGSEAFF. The CDR3 DNA reads TGCAGCGTTGTTGTCAGGGGAAGTGAAGCTTTCTTT.

The V gene is TRBV5-1, the J gene TRBJ2-6, with TRBD1 matching over 9 bases. Unmatched junction bases numbered 6, after V lost 2 bases and J lost 3 bases. The length of the CDR3 is 17 residues. Germline lookup yields CDR1 SGHRS and CDR2 YFSETQ. DNA for the CDR3: TGCGCCAGCAGCTTTGCCGGGACAGGGAATGGGGCCAACGTCCTGACTTTC. It yields the protein CASSFAGTGNGANVLTF. Based on the CDR3 plus reference TRBV5-1 and TRBJ2-6, the full variable domain is KAGVTQTPRYLIKTRGQQVTLSCSPISGHRSVSWYQQTPGQGLQFLFEYFSETQRNKGNFPGRFSGRQFSNSRSEMNVSTLELGDSALYLCASSFAGTGNGANVLTFGAGSRLTVL.

The chain carries TRBV27 and TRBJ1-2, with 7 bases lining up with TRBD1. The V segment lost 4 bases and the J segment 4 bases; nucleotides outside the gene matches: 9. This CDR3 contains 15 residues. Germline CDR1 and CDR2: MNHEY and SMNVEV (reference sequence). The CDR3, as DNA: TGTGCCAGCAGTTCCAGGACAGGAGCAATCTATGGCTACACCTTC. Protein sequence: CASSSRTGAIYGYTF.

V is TRBV7-9 and J is TRBJ1-1; D remains unclear. Germline lookup yields CDR1 SEHNR and CDR2 FQNEAQ (reference sequence). V was shortened by 2 bases and J by 8 bases, with 15 bases between the two germline ends. The length of the CDR3 is 14 residues. In nucleotides, the CDR3 is TGTGCCAGCAGCTTACCTTCGAGAAAACTGGAAGCTTTCTTT. Its protein is CASSLPSRKLEAFF.

The chain joins TRBV29-1 to TRBJ2-4; possible D gene TRBD2, 6 bases. Judging by the DNA end, TRBJ2-7 fits better; the J call may be wrong. This CDR3 is built from 14 residues. Germline CDR1 is SQVTM and CDR2 is ANQGSEA. The CDR3 loop reads CSVGLAYGINEQYF. CDR3 DNA: TGCAGCGTCGGCCTAGCGTATGGGATAAACGAGCAGTACTTC.

Only a few counts were recorded for this clonotype. The rearrangement links TRBV5-1 to TRBJ2-7; TRBD2 might be the D (6 bases). Germline V gene lookup returns CDR1 SGHRS and CDR2 YFSETQ. The CDR3 totals 14 residues. Trimming removed 4 bases at V and 2 bases at J, with 13 bases between. The chain's CDR3 is CASSPEAGPYEQYF. The CDR3 DNA sequence: TGCGCCAGCAGCCCGGAGGCGGGACCCTACGAGCAGTACTTC. The complete variable domain, with remaining parts taken from reference TRBV5-1 and TRBJ2-7, reads KAGVTQTPRYLIKTRGQQVTLSCSPISGHRSVSWYQQTPGQGLQFLFEYFSETQRNKGNFPGRFSGRQFSNSRSEMNVSTLELGDSALYLCASSPEAGPYEQYFGPGTRLTVT.

This clonotype was counted a few times. The chain has TRBV28 and TRBJ1-2, with D possibly TRBD1 on 5 matching bases. CDR1 is MDHEN, CDR2 SYDVKM, per germline. V dropped 3 bases and J dropped 4 bases, with 9 bases sitting between them. The CDR3 covers 13 residues. The CDR3 protein is CASSFRVVYGYTF. CDR3 coding DNA: TGTGCCAGCAGTTTCAGGGTTGTCTATGGCTACACCTTC.